This TCR beta chain was recorded in a study of long-term antiretroviral therapy in people with HIV. General study findings and limits: Despite increasing after ART, diversity remained lower than that of transplant donor controls.

Sequencing relied on immunoSEQ assay v3.0, run at survey level. The table came from immunoSEQ multiplex PCR; TCRdb's copy has only in-frame clones and leaves some out. The data contain approximately 24,000 clones, more than 75% of them seen just once; the ten biggest clones take up around 4%. Points on this clone: The antigen is undetermined.

The V end was cut by 5 bases, the J end by 13 bases, with 15 bases between. The germline gives CDR1 LNHNV, CDR2 YYDKDF (reference sequence). The CDR3 runs to 13 residues. Sequencing was performed on unsorted PBMCs, taken around 6 years after starting antiretroviral therapy. The V and J genes are TRBV15 and TRBJ2-6; no reliable D call. The source of this sequence is a man aged 25-40 years with HIV. The CDR3 here is CATSPSGPEVLTF. DNA of the CDR3: TGTGCCACCAGCCCATCTGGACCCGAAGTCCTGACTTTC.